This T cell receptor (beta chain) was profiled in a study of blood T cell repertoires in COVID-19. For the study at large: In each case, the material was cDNA or gDNA derived from T cells, B-cell-depleted T cells, or PBMCs.

Assay: immunoSEQ multiplex PCR; the TCRdb copy retains only in-frame clones and omits some. The data show some 150,000 clones, 75% to 85% seen once. The sequence was collected from a man aged 45-65 years who had recovered from COVID-19. Sequences were obtained from PBMCs or T cells enriched from blood (not recorded which).

CDR3 bases: TGTGCCTGGAGGGCCCCACAGGGAAGAACTGGAAACACCATATATTTT. Protein sequence: CAWRAPQGRTGNTIYF. This chain uses TRBV30 with TRBJ1-3; tentatively, D is TRBD1 (6 bases). In germline, CDR1 is GTSNPN, CDR2 SVGIG (reference sequence). The CDR3 runs to 16 residues. Trimming removed 3 bases from V and 2 bases from J, with 17 bases in between.